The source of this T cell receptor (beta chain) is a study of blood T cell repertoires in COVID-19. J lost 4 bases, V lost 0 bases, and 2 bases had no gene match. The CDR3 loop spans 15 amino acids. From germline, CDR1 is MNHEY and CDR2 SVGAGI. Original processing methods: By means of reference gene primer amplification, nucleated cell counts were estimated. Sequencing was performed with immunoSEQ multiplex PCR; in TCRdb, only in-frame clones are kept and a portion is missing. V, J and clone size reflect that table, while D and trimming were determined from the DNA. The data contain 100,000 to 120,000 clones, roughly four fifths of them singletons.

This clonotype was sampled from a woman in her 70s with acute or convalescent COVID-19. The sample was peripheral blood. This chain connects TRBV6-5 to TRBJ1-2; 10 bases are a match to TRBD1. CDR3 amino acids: CASSYSTGGGYGYTF. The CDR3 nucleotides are TGTGCCAGCAGTTACTCGACAGGGGGCGGCTATGGCTACACCTTC.